These 28 T cell receptor beta chains share one sample of origin, sequenced in a study of immune evolution from preneoplasia to lung adenocarcinoma. Sequencing used immunoSEQ multiplex PCR; TCRdb keeps in-frame clones, though not all of them. Of 3,000 or so clones listed, around three quarters are singletons. Source material: FFPE minimally invasive lung adenocarcinoma tissue. The receptors come from a person aged 55-80 years with lung adenocarcinoma.

By share, this clone ranks as large. Distinct nucleotide sequences in the sample also encode this CDR3. The CDR3: CSVSDRFQETQYF. In DNA form, the CDR3 reads TGCAGCGTTTCGGACAGATTTCAAGAGACCCAGTACTTC. The chain recombines TRBV29-1 with TRBJ2-5; a possible D gene is TRBD1 (6 bases). This CDR3 has 13 amino acids. With 5 bases removed from V and 2 bases from J, the gap between germline ends came to 12 bases. CDR1 is SQVTM and CDR2 is ANQGSEA in the germline V gene.

The V and J genes are TRBV30 and TRBJ1-6; TRBD1 agrees at 10 bases. The CDR3 runs to 15 residues. Per the germline V gene, CDR1 is GTSNPN and CDR2 is SVGIG (reference sequence). V lost 2 bases to trimming and J lost 7 bases; unmatched junction nucleotides: 5. As DNA, the CDR3 is TGTGCCTGGAGTAGGCCGGGACAGGGGAATTCACCCCTCCACTTT. Protein sequence: CAWSRPGQGNSPLHF.

V is TRBV7-9 and J is TRBJ2-3; 8 bases match TRBD2. The CDR3 sequence is 15 residues long. V shed 8 bases and J 2 bases; nucleotides not matched to a gene: 9. Germline V CDR1 and CDR2: SEHNR, FQNEAQ (reference sequence). Here the CDR3 DNA reads TGTGCCAGCGGAAAACTAGCGGAAATCACAGATACGCAGTATTTT. Its translation is CASGKLAEITDTQYF.

In its sample, this clone is large (0.1 to 1%). The rearrangement joins TRBV5-1 to TRBJ2-2; a weak D match, TRBD1 (5 bases). The V gene lost 0 bases and the J gene lost 0 bases, with 6 bases spanning the gap. The germline V gene encodes CDR1 SGHRS and CDR2 YFSETQ. The CDR3 contains 15 residues. CDR3 sequence (DNA): TGCGCCAGCAGCTTGGGGGGCTCGAACACCGGGGAGCTGTTTTTT. Translation: CASSLGGSNTGELFF.

The chain combines TRBV7-8 with TRBJ2-2; 10 nucleotides agree with TRBD2. The CDR3 loop spans 17 amino acids. Germline V lookup: CDR1 SGHVS, CDR2 FQNEAQ. Losses at the gene ends were 0 bases for V and 9 bases for J; bases not matched to a gene: 10. The CDR3 sequence: CASSLAPVAGGGRELFF. CDR3 nucleotides: TGTGCCAGCAGCTTAGCGCCAGTAGCGGGAGGAGGCCGGGAGCTGTTTTTT. Full variable domain (missing parts from reference TRBV7-8 and TRBJ2-2): GAGVSQSPRYKVAKRGQDVALRCDPISGHVSLFWYQQALGQGPEFLTYFQNEAQLDKSGLPSDRFFAERPEGSVSTLKIQRTQQEDSAVYLCASSLAPVAGGGRELFFGEGSRLTVL.

By sample share, this clone is large (0.1 to 1%). This chain uses TRBV11-3 with TRBJ2-1; D may be TRBD2 (5 bases). The germline V gene has CDR1 SGHNT and CDR2 YENEEA. Between the trimmed V and J ends, which lost 4 bases and 8 bases, there was a span of 9 bases. The CDR3 sequence is 12 residues long. The CDR3: CASSWGVDEQFF. CDR3 bases: TGTGCCAGCAGCTGGGGAGTTGATGAGCAGTTCTTC.

This sequence joins TRBV7-9 and TRBJ2-7, with D perhaps TRBD1 or TRBD2 (6 bases each). Trimming stripped 2 bases from V and 4 bases from J, with 9 bases between. Germline CDR1 reads SEHNR; CDR2 reads FQNEAQ (reference sequence). CDR3 length equals 13 residues. This CDR3 reads CASSLWGAYEQYF. CDR3 bases: TGTGCCAGCAGCTTATGGGGGGCTTACGAGCAGTACTTC.

J is TRBJ2-1 and V is TRBV5-1, with TRBD2 identical over 10 bases. CDR3 size: 14 residues. V gave up 9 bases and J gave up 0 bases; unmatched junction bases: 3. Germline V lookup: CDR1 SGHRS, CDR2 YFSETQ. CDR3 region: CATRLAGSYNEQFF. Written as DNA, the CDR3 is TGCGCCACCCGACTAGCGGGCTCCTACAATGAGCAGTTCTTC.

With respect to this clone: In the same sample, other DNA sequences code for this CDR3. The gene calls are TRBV29-1 and TRBJ2-7, with 13 bases identical to TRBD2. In germline, CDR1 is SQVTM, CDR2 ANQGSEA. After removal of 7 bases from V and 3 bases from J, the junction contained 3 bases not matched to a gene. The CDR3 has 13 residues. CDR3: CSGRTSGSYEQYF. Written as DNA, the CDR3 is TGCAGCGGCCGGACTAGCGGGAGCTACGAGCAGTACTTC.

V gene TRBV11-3 combines with J gene TRBJ2-1; 12 bases map to TRBD2. V trimming: 5 bases; J trimming: 7 bases; junction bases outside the gene matches: 6. CDR3 length: 15 residues. Germline CDR1 is SGHNT and CDR2 is YENEEA. CDR3 in amino acids: CASSAGLAGINEQFF. DNA of the CDR3: TGTGCCAGCAGCGCCGGACTAGCGGGAATTAATGAGCAGTTCTTC.

This clone was seen a single time. This rearrangement joins TRBV18 to TRBJ2-1, with TRBD1 matching over 8 bases. The germline gives CDR1 KGHSH, CDR2 LQKENI. The CDR3 spans 15 residues. V lost 3 bases, J lost 5 bases, and 6 bases stayed unmatched. The CDR3 nucleotides read TGTGCCAGCTCACCTGGACAGGGCCTTCACAATGAGCAGTTCTTC. This gives the protein CASSPGQGLHNEQFF. Full variable domain (outside the CDR3, taken from reference TRBV18 and TRBJ2-1): NAGVMQNPRHLVRRRGQEARLRCSPMKGHSHVYWYRQLPEEGLKFMVYLQKENIIDESGMPKERFSAEFPKEGPSILRIQQVVRGDSAAYFCASSPGQGLHNEQFFGPGTRLTVL.

The chain joins TRBV19 to TRBJ2-3; tentative D call: TRBD1 (6 bases). Trimming removed 1 base from V and 1 base from J, with 12 bases in between. Germline assignment: CDR1 LNHDA and CDR2 SQIVND (reference sequence). The CDR3 is 16 amino acids. The CDR3 DNA reads as TGTGCCAGTAGTATAGGTCGGGACACTCGCACAGATACGCAGTATTTT. This sequence encodes CASSIGRDTRTDTQYF.

V is TRBV5-6 and J is TRBJ2-1; 10 positions match TRBD2. This CDR3 is built from 16 residues. Trimming took 3 bases from V and 6 from J; bases not matched to a gene: 9. The V gene's germline CDR1 is SGHDT and CDR2 YYEEEE. CDR3 region: CASSSQTSGMVNEQFF. The DNA of the CDR3 is TGTGCCAGCAGCTCCCAAACTAGCGGGATGGTCAATGAGCAGTTCTTC.

The V and J genes are TRBV6-6 and TRBJ2-5; TRBD2 might be the D (7 bases). Germline V gives CDR1 MNHNY, CDR2 SVGAGI (reference sequence). Trimming took 6 bases from V and 2 from J, leaving 13 bases between them. This CDR3 contains 14 residues. The CDR3: CASRLGGAQETQYF. In nucleotides, the CDR3 is TGTGCCAGCAGGCTTGGGGGGGCACAAGAGACCCAGTACTTC.

The CDR3 DNA sequence: TGCAGCGTTTCCCCCACAGACACTGAAGCTTTCTTT. It encodes CSVSPTDTEAFF. The chain recombines TRBV29-1 with TRBJ1-1; D remains ambiguous. Looked up from germline, CDR1 is SQVTM and CDR2 is ANQGSEA. This CDR3 region has 12 residues. V was clipped by 5 bases and J by 3 bases, with 10 bases between them.

The sample holds a few counts of this clone. The chain uses TRBV5-4 and TRBJ2-5; D could derive from TRBD1 or TRBD2 (6 bases each). Germline CDR1 reads SGHNT; CDR2 reads YYREEE (reference sequence). V was pared by 1 base and J by 3 bases, with 16 bases between. The CDR3 is 16 amino acids. The CDR3 nucleotides read TGTGCCAGCAGCTTGTTTCCGGAGGGGGGAAAAGAGACCCAGTACTTC. This gives the protein CASSLFPEGGKETQYF.

The chain couples TRBV27 to TRBJ2-1, with no clear D. Germline V gene sequence: CDR1 MNHEY, CDR2 SMNVEV (reference sequence). V was trimmed by 10 bases and J by 8 bases, leaving 12 bases between them. The CDR3 is 11 residues long. CDR3 amino acids: CATQEFDEQFF. CDR3 nucleotide sequence: TGTGCCACCCAAGAATTCGATGAGCAGTTCTTC.

The chain links TRBV28 to TRBJ2-1; TRBD2 is a possible D gene (6 bases). Germline V gives CDR1 MDHEN, CDR2 SYDVKM. V was clipped by 6 bases and J by 8 bases, with 17 bases between them. The CDR3 has 14 amino acids. CDR3 nucleotides: TGTGCCAGCAGGAATGGAGGGAGGATCGATGAGCAGTTCTTC. It encodes CASRNGGRIDEQFF.

The rearrangement links TRBV4-1 to TRBJ2-7; 8 positions agree with TRBD1. Germline lookup yields CDR1 MGHRA and CDR2 YSYEKL. The CDR3 totals 15 residues. The V and J ends lost 1 base and 2 bases, in that order; junction bases with no gene match: 4. The CDR3 sequence is CASSQGPGGPYEQYF. Written as DNA, the CDR3 is TGCGCCAGCAGCCAAGGGCCAGGGGGCCCCTACGAGCAGTACTTC.

The chain links TRBV9 to TRBJ2-1, with 9 nucleotides matching TRBD2. This CDR3 spans 15 amino acids. The germline V gene encodes CDR1 SGDLS and CDR2 YYNGEE. The trim removed 8 bases at V and 7 bases at J, leaving 13 bases unmatched. The CDR3: CASRAGGSSANEQFF. The DNA for the CDR3 is TGTGCCAGTCGGGCGGGAGGGAGTTCGGCAAATGAGCAGTTCTTC.

This clone was detected only once. The chain has TRBV5-4 and TRBJ2-7; 8 bases align to TRBD1. CDR3 length: 14 residues. V lost 3 bases and J lost 8; bases outside the gene matches: 10. Germline CDR1 reads SGHNT; CDR2 reads YYREEE (reference sequence). DNA for the CDR3: TGTGCCAGCAGCTCGATAGGACAGGGTGGAAAGCAGTACTTC. Protein product: CASSSIGQGGKQYF.

This clone was seen only a few times. The chain joins TRBV5-1 to TRBJ2-7; a weak D match, TRBD2 (5 bases). Germline V gives CDR1 SGHRS, CDR2 YFSETQ. This CDR3 has 14 amino acids. The V gene lost 1 base and the J gene lost 3 bases, with 11 bases spanning the gap. CDR3 in DNA: TGCGCCAGCAGCTTGTTCGGGGTGGGCTACGAGCAGTACTTC. As protein: CASSLFGVGYEQYF.

The V call is TRBV7-8, the J call TRBJ1-5; D perhaps matches TRBD1 (5 bases). CDR3 size: 14 residues. V dropped 5 bases and J dropped 0 bases, with 8 bases sitting between them. The germline V gene has CDR1 SGHVS and CDR2 FQNEAQ. Here the CDR3 reads CASSAQDSNQPQHF. DNA of the CDR3: TGTGCCAGCAGCGCACAGGATAGCAATCAGCCCCAGCATTTT.

V and J are TRBV10-1 and TRBJ2-7; D is undetermined. CDR1 and CDR2 (germline): WNHNN, SYGVQD (reference sequence). V was trimmed by 3 bases and J by 10 bases, leaving 13 bases between them. The CDR3 runs to 12 residues. This CDR3 is CASSETKGYQYF. CDR3 DNA sequence: TGCGCCAGCAGTGAAACTAAGGGCTACCAGTACTTC.

DNA for the CDR3: TGTGCCAGCAGACAGGGCTATAGCAATCAGCCCCAGCATTTT. This sequence encodes CASRQGYSNQPQHF. The chain employs TRBV27 and TRBJ1-5, with D perhaps TRBD1 (6 bases). V was pared by 6 bases and J by 0 bases, with 9 bases between. Germline V gene data show CDR1 as MNHEY and CDR2 as SMNVEV (reference sequence). There are 14 residues in the CDR3.

This sequence joins TRBV7-9 and TRBJ2-1; 7 nucleotides match TRBD2. CDR3 length equals 16 residues. V was clipped by 5 bases and J by 6 bases; unmatched bases: 13. Germline V gene data show CDR1 as SEHNR and CDR2 as FQNEAQ (reference sequence). The CDR3 region is CASSLSAGVGRNEQFF. CDR3 bases: TGTGCCAGCAGCCTCTCCGCGGGAGTGGGTCGCAATGAGCAGTTCTTC.

Notes on this clone: Other DNA sequences in the same sample also yield this CDR3. The chain is built from TRBV11-2 and TRBJ2-7; D is possibly TRBD2 (7 bases). Per germline, CDR1 SGHAT and CDR2 FQNNGV. V was trimmed by 5 bases and J by 1 base, leaving 18 bases between them. This CDR3 is built from 16 residues. This chain's CDR3 is CASSPRGAGGSYEQYF. In nucleotides, the CDR3 is TGTGCCAGCAGCCCCCGGGGGGCCGGTGGGTCCTACGAGCAGTACTTC.

The rearrangement links TRBV5-6 to TRBJ2-7, with D tentatively TRBD1 (6 bases). V was pared by 0 bases and J by 4 bases, with 11 bases between. This CDR3 comprises 14 residues. Germline V gene sequence: CDR1 SGHDT, CDR2 YYEEEE. CDR3 DNA sequence: TGTGCCAGCAGCTTGGAGGGACATTGGTACGAGCAGTACTTC. This gives the protein CASSLEGHWYEQYF.